Included here is one T cell receptor (beta chain) sequence, with context. Data came from immunoSEQ multiplex PCR; TCRdb stores just in-frame clones and leaves some out. The sample includes about 270,000 clones, more than 75% of them seen just once. This entry is derived from a study of blood T cell repertoires in COVID-19. J lost 5 bases, V lost 4 bases, and 6 bases had no gene match. CDR3 length: 16 amino acids. CDR1 and CDR2 (germline): SGHRS, YFSETQ. The receptor was isolated from a woman aged 40 to 50 with acute COVID-19. The chain is built from TRBV5-1 and TRBJ2-5; 15 nucleotides agree with TRBD2. The sequenced material came from PBMCs or T cells enriched from blood (not recorded which). In DNA form, the CDR3 reads TGCGCCAGCAGCGGACTAGCGGGAGGGTTGGGGGAGACCCAGTACTTC. Its protein is CASSGLAGGLGETQYF.